The 24 T cell receptor beta chains listed next were all sequenced from one sample in a study of regulatory T cells in long-lasting Graves disease. With iRepertoire HTBI primers and Arm-PCR of CDR3 regions, TCR beta libraries were built. TCRdb recomputed calls from the multiplex PCR reads with MiXCR, one row per CDR3 protein. The sample has approximately 490,000 distinct CDR3 sequences, around 15% seen once; the top ten hold 10% to 15%. Indicated time point: newly diagnosed GD, antithyroid drugs for less than 3 months. With RNA extracted from PBMCs as input, the TCR library was made. The sample was also linked to a second study, of T cells in Graves' hyperthyroidism and ophthalmopathy.

Material: peripheral blood mononuclear cells (PBMCs), obtained at new diagnosis, from a patient treated with antithyroid drugs. The source is a man in his forties or fifties with Graves disease.

Of note for this clonotype: It may be a read error: a sequence one base away is much more abundant. The chain carries TRBV5-1 and TRBJ2-1; TRBD1 matches 8 bases. The J call may be mistaken, given a closer DNA end match to TRBJ2-7. The germline CDR1 and CDR2 sequences are SGHRS and YFSETQ. The CDR3 totals 15 residues. The CDR3: CASRSQGAEYNEQYF. DNA of the CDR3: TGCGCCAGCAGGTCCCAGGGGGCTGAATACAATGAGCAGTACTTC.

This clonotype appeared many times. This chain links TRBV28 with TRBJ2-5; D uncertain. V lost 6 bases and J lost 4, with 9 bases in between. Germline V gene data show CDR1 as MDHEN and CDR2 as SYDVKM. The CDR3 consists of 12 residues. CDR3 in amino acids: CASSTPGETQYF. In nucleotides, the CDR3 is TGTGCCAGCAGCACACCGGGAGAGACCCAGTACTTC.

This clonotype was found many times. The CDR3 DNA reads as TGTGCCAGCAGTTGGGACAGGGCGAATGAAAAACTGTTTTTT. Translating gives CASSWDRANEKLFF. V is TRBV2 and J is TRBJ1-4; 9 bases align to TRBD1. The CDR3 has 14 residues. Germline trimming cut 5 bases from V and 5 bases from J; bases unmatched to any gene: 3. CDR1 and CDR2 from the germline V gene are SNHLY and FYNNEI.

This clonotype was seen ten or more times. J is TRBJ2-7 and V is TRBV11-3; D uncertain. The germline gives CDR1 SGHNT, CDR2 YENEEA. There are 12 residues in the CDR3. V lost 3 bases, J lost 3 bases, and 6 bases lay in between. CDR3 loop: CASSFDDYEQYF. As DNA, the CDR3 is TGTGCCAGCAGCTTTGACGACTACGAGCAGTACTTC.

This clonotype was detected ten times or more. The V and J genes are TRBV12-3 or TRBV12-4 and TRBJ2-3; D may correspond to TRBD1 or TRBD2 (5 bases each). CDR3 length equals 12 residues. The V end lost 6 bases, the J end lost 10 bases, and 14 bases lay between the germline ends. CDR3 nucleotides: TGTGCCAGCAGCTCCGGGGCAGGATCGCAGTATTTT. This codes for CASSSGAGSQYF.

The chain is built from TRBV6-1 and TRBJ2-3, with 9 bases lining up with TRBD2. Trimming at V came to 7 bases and at J to 5 bases, leaving 7 bases not matched to a gene. Per the germline V gene, CDR1 is MNHNS and CDR2 is SASEGT. The CDR3 runs 14 residues. The CDR3 region has the DNA TGTGCCAGCACTTTGGCGGGAGGGGTAGATACGCAGTATTTT. This codes for CASTLAGGVDTQYF.

This clonotype was counted between two and nine times. The rearrangement uses TRBV9 and TRBJ2-1, with D possibly TRBD1 on 7 matching bases. The germline V gene encodes CDR1 SGDLS and CDR2 YYNGEE. The germline V and J ends were trimmed by 0 bases and 6 bases, with 13 bases remaining between them. The CDR3 spans 15 residues. CDR3 in DNA: TGTGCCAGCAGCGTAGCGGCAGGGGGAGGCAATGAGCAGTTCTTC. It translates to CASSVAAGGGNEQFF.

There are a few counts of this clonotype. The J gene is TRBJ2-6, the V gene TRBV7-9; possibly TRBD1 for D (5 bases). There are 15 residues in the CDR3. V lost 4 bases and J 0 bases, leaving 7 bases between the germline ends. CDR1 SEHNR and CDR2 FQNEAQ come from the germline V gene (reference sequence). The chain's CDR3 is CASSSGPSGANVLTF. The CDR3 DNA reads TGTGCCAGCAGCTCAGGGCCCTCTGGGGCCAACGTCCTGACTTTC.

This clonotype was detected many times. V and J are TRBV5-1 and TRBJ1-1; D gene ambiguous. Trimming took off 4 bases at V and 5 bases at J, with 12 bases between the two ends. This CDR3 contains 13 residues. Germline V gene lookup returns CDR1 SGHRS and CDR2 YFSETQ. CDR3 nucleotide sequence: TGCGCCAGCAGCAAAACCGGTGGAACTGAAGCTTTCTTT. As protein: CASSKTGGTEAFF.

This clonotype occurred many times. For the CDR3, the DNA is TGTGCCAGCAGTCATAGCGGGAGCACGGGCACAGATACGCAGTATTTT. Its protein product is CASSHSGSTGTDTQYF. The V call is TRBV12-3 or TRBV12-4, the J call TRBJ2-3; TRBD2 agrees at 9 bases. CDR3 length: 16 residues. V gave up 5 bases and J gave up 1 base; unmatched junction bases: 7.

This clonotype was counted between two and nine times. A read error may explain this, as a much larger clone is one base away. CDR3 nucleotides: TGTGCCAGTCACAGACGAGGGGGTCCCACAAATACGCAGTATTTT. Amino acids: CASHRRGGPTNTQYF. The chain joins TRBV28 to TRBJ2-3, with a possible D match to TRBD1 (6 bases). The CDR3 covers 15 residues. Germline-derived CDR1 and CDR2 are MDHEN and SYDVKM.

This clonotype was observed a handful of times. The rearrangement uses TRBV19 and TRBJ1-2, with D uncertain. Trimming shortened V by 3 bases and J by 2 bases, and 19 bases separated the two germline ends. From germline, CDR1 is LNHDA and CDR2 SQIVND (reference sequence). This CDR3 comprises 17 residues. CDR3 sequence (DNA): TGTGCCAGTAGTATCGGGTTTGTCGTCGGGGTAAACTATGGCTACACCTTC. Translated, it gives CASSIGFVVGVNYGYTF. Looking up the rest from reference TRBV19 and TRBJ1-2 gives the full variable domain: DGGITQSPKYLFRKEGQNVTLSCEQNLNHDAMYWYRQDPGQGLRLIYYSQIVNDFQKGDIAEGYSVSREKKESFPLTVTSAQKNPTAFYLCASSIGFVVGVNYGYTFGSGTRLTVV.

V is TRBV29-1 and J is TRBJ2-1; 9 positions agree with TRBD2. CDR3 length: 13 amino acids. Losses at the gene ends were 5 bases for V and 7 bases for J; bases not matched to a gene: 6. Germline V gives CDR1 SQVTM, CDR2 ANQGSEA. CDR3 in DNA: TGCAGCGTTCTCCCTAGCGGGATAAATGAGCAGTTCTTC. It yields the protein CSVLPSGINEQFF.

The gene calls are TRBV7-2 and TRBJ1-1; D is uncertain. There are 13 residues in the CDR3. Trimming pared 5 bases from V and 6 bases from J, leaving 13 bases between. Germline CDR1 is SGHTA and CDR2 is FQGNSA. CDR3 protein: CASSTFGSPEAFF. The CDR3 DNA follows: TGTGCCAGCAGCACGTTCGGGTCGCCTGAAGCTTTCTTT.

The sample holds many counts of this clonotype. The rearrangement uses TRBV7-8 and TRBJ2-1; 9 positions agree with TRBD2. Per germline, CDR1 SGHVS and CDR2 FQNEAQ. This CDR3 comprises 16 residues. V dropped 5 bases and J dropped 7; count of bases not matched to a gene: 12. The CDR3 DNA sequence: TGTGCCAGCAGCGGATCCAATAGCGGGAGCAGGAATGAGCAGTTCTTC. Translated: CASSGSNSGSRNEQFF.

The rearrangement joins TRBV20-1 to TRBJ2-2; 10 nucleotides match TRBD2. The CDR3 covers 14 residues. V trimming: 6 bases; J trimming: 3 bases; junction bases outside the gene matches: 4. Germline lookup yields CDR1 DFQATT and CDR2 SNEGSKA (reference sequence). The CDR3 bases are TGCAGTGCGGCCGGGACTAGCGACACCGGGGAGCTGTTTTTT. This encodes CSAAGTSDTGELFF.

V is TRBV27 and J is TRBJ2-7, with 7 bases aligning to TRBD1. CDR3 length: 14 amino acids. The germline V gene has CDR1 MNHEY and CDR2 SMNVEV (reference sequence). Trimming removed 4 bases from V and 5 bases from J; junction bases left unmatched: 8. CDR3 coding DNA: TGTGCCAGCAGTTCCGAGACAGGGATCAACGAGCAGTACTTC. Protein product: CASSSETGINEQYF.

This clonotype was observed at least ten times. This chain connects TRBV29-1 to TRBJ1-2, with TRBD1 identical over 9 bases. The germline CDR1 and CDR2 sequences are SQVTM and ANQGSEA. The CDR3 consists of 13 residues. V trimming: 6 bases; J trimming: 2 bases; junction bases outside the gene matches: 4. CDR3 region: CSVPGQGNYGYTF. DNA for the CDR3: TGCAGCGTACCGGGACAGGGAAACTATGGCTACACCTTC.

This clonotype was seen only a few times. The chain joins TRBV29-1 to TRBJ2-4; TRBD1 is a possible D gene (5 bases). V lost 8 bases to trimming and J lost 1 base, with 12 bases between them. The CDR3 is made up of 13 amino acids. CDR1 and CDR2 from the germline V gene are SQVTM and ANQGSEA. The CDR3 here is CSFLGHAKNIQYF. CDR3 DNA: TGCAGCTTTCTTGGACATGCCAAAAACATTCAGTACTTC.

This chain connects TRBV19 to TRBJ2-1, with 10 positions matching TRBD2. Germline V gives CDR1 LNHDA, CDR2 SQIVND (reference sequence). This CDR3 contains 13 residues. The V and J ends lost 4 bases and 13 bases, in that order; junction bases with no gene match: 7. The CDR3 sequence: CASSTSGRSGQFF. CDR3 in DNA: TGTGCCAGTAGTACTAGCGGGAGAAGTGGACAGTTCTTC.

This chain uses TRBV29-1 with TRBJ1-4; no reliable D call. The CDR3 extends over 12 amino acids. Germline V gives CDR1 SQVTM, CDR2 ANQGSEA. Trimming shortened V by 7 bases and J by 7 bases, and 13 bases separated the two germline ends. The CDR3 DNA follows: TGCAGCGCAGGAGGGTTGGGTGAAAAACTGTTTTTT. It yields the protein CSAGGLGEKLFF.

This clonotype was seen repeatedly, ten times or more. V is TRBV20-1 and J is TRBJ2-3, with D possibly being TRBD2 (5 bases). This CDR3 region has 14 residues. CDR1 and CDR2 (germline): DFQATT, SNEGSKA (reference sequence). V gave up 6 bases and J gave up 1 base, with 14 bases separating them. The DNA of the CDR3 is TGCAGTGCCAGCCGAGGGCGGGGCACAGATACGCAGTATTTT. This codes for CSASRGRGTDTQYF.

This clonotype came up once. CDR3 sequence: CASSSTGPNTGELFF. The CDR3, as DNA: TGCGCCAGCAGCTCCACAGGGCCGAACACCGGGGAGCTGTTTTTT. The V and J genes are TRBV5-1 and TRBJ2-2; the D gene is possibly TRBD1 (6 bases). Trimming took off 3 bases at V and 0 bases at J, with 9 bases between the two ends. The CDR3 loop spans 15 amino acids. CDR1 and CDR2 (germline): SGHRS, YFSETQ.

The V gene is TRBV5-1, the J gene TRBJ2-6; D unclear. Germline CDR1 is SGHRS and CDR2 is YFSETQ. V was trimmed by 1 base and J by 2 bases, leaving 7 bases between them. CDR3 length: 15 amino acids. Here the CDR3 reads CASSLLLPGANVLTF. For the CDR3, the DNA is TGCGCCAGCAGCTTGCTCCTGCCTGGGGCCAACGTCCTGACTTTC. The entire variable domain, with the rest obtained from reference TRBV5-1 and TRBJ2-6, is as follows: KAGVTQTPRYLIKTRGQQVTLSCSPISGHRSVSWYQQTPGQGLQFLFEYFSETQRNKGNFPGRFSGRQFSNSRSEMNVSTLELGDSALYLCASSLLLPGANVLTFGAGSRLTVL.